This TCR beta chain was sequenced during a study of blood T cell repertoires in COVID-19. About the study: The cDNA or gDNA used as material had been derived from T cells, B-cell-depleted T cells, or PBMCs.

Clinical history as reported by participants underpinned cohort assignment. Resolution of symptoms, clearance, or two negative PCRs was present in recovered Cohort 3 donors. As handled by the study authors: Researchers report that nucleated cell counts were estimated from reference gene primer amplification. Generated by immunoSEQ multiplex PCR, the TCRdb table keeps only in-frame clones and is missing some. V and J calls and clone size come straight from that table; D and trimming were deduced from the DNA. Among 150,000 or so clones, more than 65% were seen once, and the ten largest hold around 18%. The CDR3 runs 13 residues. V lost 4 bases to trimming and J lost 4 bases, with 9 bases between them. Germline CDR1 reads SGDLS; CDR2 reads YYNGEE.

The origin of this receptor is a man between 60 and 75 years old who had recovered from COVID-19. The chain joins TRBV9 to TRBJ2-1; possibly TRBD1 for D (5 bases). What was sequenced was PBMCs or T cells enriched from blood (not recorded which). The CDR3: CASSTRQYNEQFF. Written as DNA, the CDR3 is TGTGCCAGCAGCACCCGACAGTACAATGAGCAGTTCTTC.